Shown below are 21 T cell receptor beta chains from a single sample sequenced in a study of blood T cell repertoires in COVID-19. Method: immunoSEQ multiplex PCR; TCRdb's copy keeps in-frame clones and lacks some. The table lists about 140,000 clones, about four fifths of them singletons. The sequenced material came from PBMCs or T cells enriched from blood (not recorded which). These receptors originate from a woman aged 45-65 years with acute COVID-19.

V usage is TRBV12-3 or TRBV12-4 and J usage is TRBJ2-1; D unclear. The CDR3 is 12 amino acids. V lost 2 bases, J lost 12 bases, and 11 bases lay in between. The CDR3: CASSLPLMAQFF. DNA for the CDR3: TGTGCCAGCAGTTTACCTCTTATGGCGCAGTTCTTC.

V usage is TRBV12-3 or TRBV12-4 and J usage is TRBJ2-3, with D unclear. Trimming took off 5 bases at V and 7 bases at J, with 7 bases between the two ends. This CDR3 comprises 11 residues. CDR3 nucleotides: TGTGCCAGCAGTCCCCTGTATACGCAGTATTTT. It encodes CASSPLYTQYF.

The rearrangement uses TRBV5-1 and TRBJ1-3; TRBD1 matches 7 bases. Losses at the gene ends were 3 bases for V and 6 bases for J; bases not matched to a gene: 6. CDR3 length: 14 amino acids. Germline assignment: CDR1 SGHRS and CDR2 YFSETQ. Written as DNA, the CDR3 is TGCGCCAGCAGCTCGGGACAGCCGGAAAACACCATATATTTT. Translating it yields CASSSGQPENTIYF.

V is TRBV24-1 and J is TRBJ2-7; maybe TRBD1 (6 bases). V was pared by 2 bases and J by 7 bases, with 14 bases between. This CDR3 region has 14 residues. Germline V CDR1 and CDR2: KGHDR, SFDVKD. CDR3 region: CATSDSRQGQEQYF. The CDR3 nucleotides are TGTGCCACCAGTGATTCACGCCAAGGACAGGAGCAGTACTTC.

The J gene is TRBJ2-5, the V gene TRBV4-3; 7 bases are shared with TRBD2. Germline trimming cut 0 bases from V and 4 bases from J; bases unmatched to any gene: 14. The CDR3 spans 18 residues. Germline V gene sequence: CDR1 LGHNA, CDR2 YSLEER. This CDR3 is CASSQDLPRGGSTETQYF. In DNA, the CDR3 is TGCGCCAGCAGCCAAGATCTCCCCCGGGGAGGGTCTACAGAGACCCAGTACTTC.

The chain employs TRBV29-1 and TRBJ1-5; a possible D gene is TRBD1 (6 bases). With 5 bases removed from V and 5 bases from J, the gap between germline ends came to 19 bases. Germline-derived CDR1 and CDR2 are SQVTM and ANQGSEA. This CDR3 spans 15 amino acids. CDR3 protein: CSVLIEGHSHQPQHF. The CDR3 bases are TGCAGCGTTTTAATAGAGGGACACTCTCATCAGCCCCAGCATTTT.

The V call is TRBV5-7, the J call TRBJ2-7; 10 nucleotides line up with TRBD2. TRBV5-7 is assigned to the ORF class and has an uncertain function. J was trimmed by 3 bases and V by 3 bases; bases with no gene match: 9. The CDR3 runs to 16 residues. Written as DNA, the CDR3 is TGTGCCAGCAGCTGTTCCCTAGCGGGAGCCGGCTACGAGCAGTACTTC. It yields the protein CASSCSLAGAGYEQYF.

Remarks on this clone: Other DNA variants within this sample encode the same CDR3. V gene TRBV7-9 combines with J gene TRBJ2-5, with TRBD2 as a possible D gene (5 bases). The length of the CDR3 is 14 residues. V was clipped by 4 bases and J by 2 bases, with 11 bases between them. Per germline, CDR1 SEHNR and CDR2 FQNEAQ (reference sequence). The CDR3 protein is CASSSPSGQETQYF. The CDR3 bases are TGTGCCAGCAGCTCCCCCAGCGGTCAAGAGACCCAGTACTTC.

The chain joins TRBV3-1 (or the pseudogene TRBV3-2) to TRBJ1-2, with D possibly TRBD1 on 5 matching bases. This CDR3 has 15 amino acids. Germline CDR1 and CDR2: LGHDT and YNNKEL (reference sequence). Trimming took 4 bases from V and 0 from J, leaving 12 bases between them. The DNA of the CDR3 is TGTGCCAGCAGCCGTGACAGATCCACTAACTATGGCTACACCTTC. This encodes CASSRDRSTNYGYTF.

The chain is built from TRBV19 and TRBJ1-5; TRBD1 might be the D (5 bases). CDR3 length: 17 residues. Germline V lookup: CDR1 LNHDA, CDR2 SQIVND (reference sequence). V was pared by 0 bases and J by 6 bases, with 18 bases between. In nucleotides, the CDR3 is TGTGCCAGTAGTATAGATCGACCGGGGGTTCGGGTTCAGCCCCAGCATTTT. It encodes CASSIDRPGVRVQPQHF. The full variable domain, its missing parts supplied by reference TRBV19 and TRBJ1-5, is DGGITQSPKYLFRKEGQNVTLSCEQNLNHDAMYWYRQDPGQGLRLIYYSQIVNDFQKGDIAEGYSVSREKKESFPLTVTSAQKNPTAFYLCASSIDRPGVRVQPQHFGDGTRLSIL.

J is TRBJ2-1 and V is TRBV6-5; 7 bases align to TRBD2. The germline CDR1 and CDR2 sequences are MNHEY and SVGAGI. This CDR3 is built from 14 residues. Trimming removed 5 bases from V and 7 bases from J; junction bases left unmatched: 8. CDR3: CASSSLTSTNEQFF. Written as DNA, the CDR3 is TGTGCCAGCAGTAGCTTGACTAGCACAAATGAGCAGTTCTTC.

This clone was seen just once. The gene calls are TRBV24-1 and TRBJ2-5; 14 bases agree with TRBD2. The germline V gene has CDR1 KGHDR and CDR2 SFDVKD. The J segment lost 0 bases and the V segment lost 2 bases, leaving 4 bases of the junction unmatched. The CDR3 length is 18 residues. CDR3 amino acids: CATSDSGLAGVYQETQYF. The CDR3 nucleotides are TGTGCCACCAGTGATTCGGGACTAGCGGGAGTGTACCAAGAGACCCAGTACTTC.

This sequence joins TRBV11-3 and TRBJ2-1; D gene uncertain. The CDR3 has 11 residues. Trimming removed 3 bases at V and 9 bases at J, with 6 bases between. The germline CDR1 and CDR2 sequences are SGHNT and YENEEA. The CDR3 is CASSFGIEQFF. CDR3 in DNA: TGTGCCAGCAGCTTCGGTATTGAGCAGTTCTTC.

The chain's CDR3 is CASRSSSGRAIGELFF. CDR3 in DNA: TGCGCCAGCAGATCCTCAAGCGGGAGGGCCATCGGGGAGCTGTTTTTT. The genes are TRBV5-1 and TRBJ2-2, with 10 bases that match TRBD2. CDR1 and CDR2 from the germline V gene are SGHRS and YFSETQ. The length of the CDR3 is 16 residues. V trimming: 5 bases; J trimming: 7 bases; junction bases outside the gene matches: 11.

CDR3 residues: CASSSRQGNGYTF. The CDR3 DNA follows: TGCGCCAGCAGCTCACGACAGGGGAATGGCTACACCTTC. This chain links TRBV5-1 with TRBJ1-2; 8 nucleotides align to TRBD1. The CDR3 is made up of 13 amino acids. J was trimmed by 6 bases and V by 3 bases; bases with no gene match: 4. The germline CDR1 and CDR2 sequences are SGHRS and YFSETQ. The full variable domain, rest sourced from reference TRBV5-1 and TRBJ1-2, is KAGVTQTPRYLIKTRGQQVTLSCSPISGHRSVSWYQQTPGQGLQFLFEYFSETQRNKGNFPGRFSGRQFSNSRSEMNVSTLELGDSALYLCASSSRQGNGYTFGSGTRLTVV.

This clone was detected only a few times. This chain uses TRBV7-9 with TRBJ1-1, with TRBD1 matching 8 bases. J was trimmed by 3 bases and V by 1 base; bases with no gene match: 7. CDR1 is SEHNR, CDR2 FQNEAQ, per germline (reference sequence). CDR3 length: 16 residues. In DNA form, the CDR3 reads TGTGCCAGCAGCTTAGGTCAGGGGGCAAGTTACACTGAAGCTTTCTTT. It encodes CASSLGQGASYTEAFF.

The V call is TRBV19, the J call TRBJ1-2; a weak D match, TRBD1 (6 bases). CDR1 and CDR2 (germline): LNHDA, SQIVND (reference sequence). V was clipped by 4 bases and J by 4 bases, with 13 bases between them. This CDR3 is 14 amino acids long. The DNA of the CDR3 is TGTGCCAGTAGTACAGGGGCCCGGAGCTATGGCTACACCTTC. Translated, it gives CASSTGARSYGYTF.

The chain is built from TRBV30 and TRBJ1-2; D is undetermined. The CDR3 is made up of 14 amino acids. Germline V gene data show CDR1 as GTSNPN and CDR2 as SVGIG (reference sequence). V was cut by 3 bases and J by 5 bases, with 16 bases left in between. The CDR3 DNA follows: TGTGCCTGGAGCCCCCTTGAGCGAGGGTATGGCTACACCTTC. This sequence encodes CAWSPLERGYGYTF.

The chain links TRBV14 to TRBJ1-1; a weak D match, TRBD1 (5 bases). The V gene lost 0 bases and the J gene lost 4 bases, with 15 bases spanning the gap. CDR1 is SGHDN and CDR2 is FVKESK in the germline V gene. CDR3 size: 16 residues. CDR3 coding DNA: TGTGCCAGCAGCCAAGAGGGTATGGGGCCGGTCACTGAAGCTTTCTTT. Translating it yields CASSQEGMGPVTEAFF.

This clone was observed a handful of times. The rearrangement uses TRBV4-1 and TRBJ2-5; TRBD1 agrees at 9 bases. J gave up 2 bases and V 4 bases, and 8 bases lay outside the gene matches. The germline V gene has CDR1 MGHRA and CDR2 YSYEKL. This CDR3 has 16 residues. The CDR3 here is CASSPGQGSLQETQYF. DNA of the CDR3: TGCGCCAGCAGCCCTGGACAGGGGTCGTTACAAGAGACCCAGTACTTC.

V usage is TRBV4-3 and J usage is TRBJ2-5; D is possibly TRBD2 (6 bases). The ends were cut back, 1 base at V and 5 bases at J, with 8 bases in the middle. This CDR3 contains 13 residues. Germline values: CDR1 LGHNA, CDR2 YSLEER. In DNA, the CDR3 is TGCGCCAGCAGCCAAGCGGAGGGGGAGACCCAGTACTTC. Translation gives CASSQAEGETQYF.